What follows describes a single T cell receptor (beta chain). Other DNA sequences in the sample encode the same CDR3. The data were obtained in a study of Ad26.COV2.S vaccination and SARS-CoV-2 variants. Clones were sequenced by immunoSEQ multiplex PCR, and TCRdb holds only the in-frame ones, with some missing. The sample lists 300,000 to 400,000 clones; approximately 86% were seen once. Documented treatment: roughly 19 received Ad26.COV2.S at low or high dose, single or two shots; about 5 received placebo; per-sample allocation not given. On day 63 after the first injection, vaccine and placebo recipients gave samples. The material sequenced was peripheral blood, taken in a trial of Ad26.COV2.S vaccine versus placebo. This clonotype was sampled from a person aged 18 to 65 who received the Ad26.COV2.S COVID-19 vaccine or a placebo.

The CDR3 DNA reads as TGCGCCAGCAGCCTGGGACAGGGAGGGGAAAAACTGTTTTTT. Translating gives CASSLGQGGEKLFF. The chain uses TRBV5-1 and TRBJ1-4, with 9 nucleotides matching TRBD1. This CDR3 is built from 14 residues. V dropped 4 bases and J dropped 8; count of bases not matched to a gene: 6. Germline lookup yields CDR1 SGHRS and CDR2 YFSETQ.